Included here is one TCR beta chain sequence, with context. These data belong to a study of shared clonotypes between healthy human individuals. Assay used: immunoSEQ multiplex PCR; TCRdb lists only in-frame clones, some missing. The top ten hold 0.05% to 0.07% of the sample, which has around 510,000 clones, 95% to 97% seen once. The germline V gene has CDR1 MGHRA and CDR2 YSYEKL. The CDR3 is made up of 16 amino acids. The V and J ends lost 1 base and 3 bases, in that order; junction bases with no gene match: 7. The clonotype was recovered from a woman between 25 and 40 years old in good health. Sequencing was done on a sample of naive CD4+ T cells sorted from blood. Noted subset: CD45RA+ positively selected. The J gene is TRBJ2-7, the V gene TRBV4-1, with 9 positions matching TRBD2. This CDR3 is CASSQALAGGSYEQYF. The CDR3 DNA follows: TGCGCCAGCAGCCAAGCCTTGGCGGGGGGGAGCTACGAGCAGTACTTC.